This T cell receptor beta chain was sequenced for a study of cytomegalovirus exposure and HLA in healthy donors. Study findings and constraints: Immune exposure was documented only through CMV serostatus. Follow-up analysis seemed to connect common viral pathogens with several of the most significant clusters identified. Because they were indistinguishable, some V segments, including TRBV6-2 and TRBV6-3, were excluded.

Donors had nominal health at sampling but likely had unrecorded immune exposures. The PCR contained 60 Vbeta and 13 Jbeta primers. The data were produced by immunoSEQ multiplex PCR, yet TCRdb's version contains in-frame clones alone and is incomplete. The sample holds roughly 180,000 clones, around 81% seen once. V gave up 4 bases and J gave up 0 bases; unmatched junction bases: 6. This CDR3 spans 16 amino acids. From germline, CDR1 is SGDLS and CDR2 YYNGEE. Comment on this clone: The target antigen is unknown.

The source is a young woman in good health and CMV-seropositive. The gene calls are TRBV9 and TRBJ2-2; 7 bases line up with TRBD2. Material for sequencing was PBMCs. DNA for the CDR3: TGTGCCAGCAGCCTAACCGGGGGGACGAACACCGGGGAGCTGTTTTTT. It codes for CASSLTGGTNTGELFF.